The 10 T cell receptor beta chains in this list originate from one sample, sequenced in a study of shared clonotypes between healthy human individuals. The table came from immunoSEQ multiplex PCR; TCRdb's copy has only in-frame clones and leaves some out. The table has millions of clones, 90% to 95% seen once. Material: naive CD4+ T cells from PBMCs. Indicated subset: CD45RA+ positively selected. All receptors come from a man between 18 and 35 years old in good health. Some clones in this sample may be carry-over from other donors' samples.

V is TRBV10-1 and J is TRBJ2-1; 8 bases fit TRBD2. Germline loops: CDR1 WNHNN, CDR2 SYGVQD (reference sequence). The length of the CDR3 is 15 residues. With 8 bases clipped from V and 5 bases from J, the junction kept 11 bases outside the gene matches. CDR3: CASSRAGGPNNEQFF. CDR3 in DNA: TGCGCCAGCTCCCGGGCGGGAGGCCCAAACAATGAGCAGTTCTTC.

V and J are TRBV25-1 and TRBJ2-7, with 8 nucleotides matching TRBD1. Germline V gene sequence: CDR1 MGHDK, CDR2 SYGVNS. This CDR3 spans 14 amino acids. J lost 7 bases, V lost 2 bases, and 7 bases had no gene match. The CDR3 protein is CASSEAGGSREQYF. The CDR3 DNA follows: TGTGCCAGCAGTGAAGCAGGGGGCTCGAGAGAGCAGTACTTC.

V and J are TRBV4-3 and TRBJ1-2; D not certain. The CDR3 length is 18 residues. Germline CDR1 LGHNA, CDR2 YSLEER. The germline V and J ends were trimmed by 6 bases and 0 bases, with 23 bases remaining between them. The CDR3 here is CASSWWVPGPGANYGYTF. The CDR3 DNA is TGCGCCAGCAGTTGGTGGGTACCAGGTCCAGGCGCTAACTATGGCTACACCTTC.

The chain has TRBV10-1 and TRBJ1-1; D possibly corresponds to TRBD1 (5 bases). Trimming cost V 4 bases and J 4 bases, with 10 bases left between them. The CDR3 extends over 13 amino acids. Germline-derived CDR1 and CDR2 are WNHNN and SYGVQD (reference sequence). The CDR3 DNA reads TGCGCCAGCAGTGGAACGGGGGGCACTGAAGCTTTCTTT. Encoded protein: CASSGTGGTEAFF.

As concerns this clone: Other DNA sequences in the sample encode the same CDR3. V and J are TRBV30 and TRBJ1-3, with D unclear. The CDR3 has 12 amino acids. CDR1 and CDR2 (germline): GTSNPN, SVGIG (reference sequence). V was pared by 2 bases and J by 4 bases, with 6 bases between. The CDR3 spells CAWSSSGNTIYF. The CDR3 region has the DNA TGTGCCTGGAGTTCGTCCGGAAACACCATATATTTT.

This clone was recorded once. V gene TRBV5-1 combines with J gene TRBJ2-1; D might be TRBD1 or TRBD2, each matching 5 bases. This CDR3 spans 14 amino acids. The V end lost 4 bases, the J end lost 7 bases, and 15 bases lay between the germline ends. Germline CDR1 and CDR2: SGHRS and YFSETQ. This CDR3 is CASSTGTGLNEQFF. CDR3 coding DNA: TGCGCCAGCAGCACCGGGACGGGGCTGAATGAGCAGTTCTTC.

The chain links TRBV29-1 to TRBJ2-1; D is undetermined. V dropped 0 bases and J dropped 4 bases, with 13 bases sitting between them. In germline, CDR1 is SQVTM, CDR2 ANQGSEA. This CDR3 region has 15 residues. CDR3 DNA sequence: TGCAGCGTTGAAGATTCGTCGATCAAATACAATGAGCAGTTCTTC. Translation: CSVEDSSIKYNEQFF.

The J gene is TRBJ1-1, the V gene TRBV6-1; D possibly corresponds to TRBD1 (6 bases). This CDR3 is built from 15 residues. Trimming removed 1 base at V and 3 bases at J, with 12 bases between. From germline, CDR1 is MNHNS and CDR2 SASEGT. CDR3 protein: CASSEVWGADTEAFF. The CDR3 region has the DNA TGTGCCAGCAGTGAAGTTTGGGGGGCTGACACTGAAGCTTTCTTT.

The V gene is TRBV11-3, the J gene TRBJ2-3, with 9 bases identical to TRBD2. Germline V gene data show CDR1 as SGHNT and CDR2 as YENEEA. This CDR3 contains 15 residues. The V segment lost 0 bases and the J segment 6 bases; nucleotides outside the gene matches: 4. The CDR3 coding sequence is TGTGCCAGCAGCTTAGAGGGCGGGAGGGCCGATACGCAGTATTTT. It is translated as CASSLEGGRADTQYF.

The V and J genes are TRBV9 and TRBJ1-2; a possible D gene is TRBD1 (5 bases). Trimming shortened V by 4 bases and J by 4 bases, and 17 bases separated the two germline ends. CDR1 SGDLS and CDR2 YYNGEE come from the germline V gene. The CDR3 spans 15 residues. The CDR3 protein is CASSLGPGQGYGYTF. The CDR3 nucleotides are TGTGCCAGCAGCCTAGGCCCGGGGCAGGGCTATGGCTACACCTTC.